A selection of T cell receptor beta chains follows, all from one sample in a study of T-cell reconstitution after alpha-beta-depleted transplantation in children. Each CDR3 protein gets one entry after TCRdb re-called the PCR reads with MiXCR. This sample has approximately 230,000 distinct CDR3 sequences, with 24% found just once. The source was PBMCs, mostly from graft donor cells, collected 360 days after TCRalphabeta/CD19-depleted stem cell transplant. These TCRs come from a female patient aged 2 to 10 who had a stem cell transplant for congenital amegakaryocytic thrombocytopenia, so the T cells may come from the graft donor. The CDR3 runs from the conserved cysteine through the conserved F or W. Fields, in order: V gene, D gene, J gene, CDR3 length, clone size, CDR3 DNA, CDR3 protein. A D gene is named only where the DNA matches it firmly. Size tells how often a clone was seen (once, few, many) or the class of an expanded clone, and some rows leave it out.

TRBV4-2	.	TRBJ1-5	16	.	TGTGCCAGCAGCCAGAAAGGAGGGGAGCCCAATCAGCCCCAGCATTTT	CASSQKGGEPNQPQHF
TRBV4-3	.	TRBJ1-3	17	few	TGCGCCAGCAGCCAAGATCGAAGGGGCGCTGGTGGAAACACCATATATTTT	CASSQDRRGAGGNTIYF
TRBV15	TRBD1	TRBJ2-7	15	few	TGTGCCACCAGCAGAGACCAGGGGGCCCCCTACGAGCAGTACTTC	CATSRDQGAPYEQYF
TRBV5-1	TRBD2	TRBJ2-3	19	once	TGCGCCAGCAGCTCGCTCTTGGGACTAGCGGGAGGATGTACCGATACGCAGTATTTT	CASSSLLGLAGGCTDTQYF
TRBV6-7	.	TRBJ2-2	14	.	TGTGCCAGCTGGGCTAGGGAAACCACCGGGGAGCTGTTTTTT	CASWARETTGELFF
TRBV12-3/TRBV12-4	.	TRBJ1-1	14	few	TGTGCCAGCAGTGACGGTGGCGTGAACACTGAAGCTTTCTTT	CASSDGGVNTEAFF
TRBV12-3/TRBV12-4	TRBD2	TRBJ2-7	17	few	TGTGCCAGCAGTCGCGCCCCGGGGCGGGAGGGCCAGGGGGAGCAGTACTTC	CASSRAPGREGQGEQYF
TRBV20-1	TRBD1	TRBJ2-7	14	few	TGCAGTGCTGTAACAGGGGGCAAACACTACGAGCAGTACTTC	CSAVTGGKHYEQYF
TRBV7-2	.	TRBJ1-1	13	.	TGTGCCAGCAGCTTTTATACCGGGATGAGAGCTTTCTTT	CASSFYTGMRAFF
TRBV12-3/TRBV12-4	TRBD2	TRBJ2-5	16	.	TGTGCCAGCAGTTCCCCCAGACTAGCGGGGGAAGAGACCCAGTACTTC	CASSSPRLAGEETQYF
TRBV6-2/TRBV6-3	TRBD2	TRBJ2-1	12	many	TGTGCCAGCAGTGTGACTAGCCATGAGCAGTTCTTC	CASSVTSHEQFF
TRBV28	.	TRBJ1-6	18	.	TGTGCCAGCAGTTTAACTTCCGACAGGACAAAAGTTAATTCACCCCTCCACTTT	CASSLTSDRTKVNSPLHF
TRBV20-1	.	TRBJ2-2	14	.	TGCAGTGCTAGCTCAAGCGGAAACACCGGGGAGCTGTTTTTT	CSASSSGNTGELFF
TRBV12-3/TRBV12-4	.	TRBJ2-2	17	many	TGTGCCAGCAGTATCGAACCCCGCCGGACCGGTGGCGGGGAGCTGTTTTTT	CASSIEPRRTGGGELFF
TRBV6-1	.	TRBJ1-1	14	few	TGTGCCAGCAGCCTTACCCCAGGGTTGGGTGAAGCTTTCTTT	CASSLTPGLGEAFF
TRBV7-1	TRBD2	TRBJ2-3	24	.	TGTGCCAGCAGCTCCTACCGACTAGCGGGAGAGGTGAATGCTTGGGGCCTAAGCACAGATACGCAGTATTTT	CASSSYRLAGEVNAWGLSTDTQYF
TRBV7-2	.	TRBJ2-7	13	.	TGTGCCAGCAACACAGGGCGCATGATCGAGCAGTACTTC	CASNTGRMIEQYF
TRBV6-2/TRBV6-3	.	TRBJ2-7	16	.	TGTGCCAGCAGGGACGACAGTGGCCACAGCTCCTACGAGCAGTACTTC	CASRDDSGHSSYEQYF
TRBV25-1	.	TRBJ2-5	16	.	TGTGCCAGCAGTGACCCGTTCAGGGAGGGGGGAGAGACCCAGTACTTC	CASSDPFREGGETQYF
TRBV28	.	TRBJ1-2	12	.	TGTGCCAGCAGTTCTATTAACTATGGCTACACCTTC	CASSSINYGYTF
TRBV6-2/TRBV6-3	.	TRBJ1-5	14	.	TGTGCCAGCAGTTACTTAGGACCCCAGCAGCCCCAGCATTTT	CASSYLGPQQPQHF
TRBV3-1	TRBD2	TRBJ2-1	15	.	TGTGCCAGCAGCCAAGAAGCGGGAGTTCGCAATGAGCAGTTCTTC	CASSQEAGVRNEQFF